This T cell receptor (beta chain) was observed in a study of T cell responses to AZD1222 COVID-19 vaccine. Points from the study as a whole: Baseline seropositivity characterized only six AZD1222 recipients. Targeting of unmutated variant regions was reportedly seen in nearly half of spike-specific TCRs. There were mostly white British donors and more females than males, and clonal diversity was possibly underestimated.

The method was immunoSEQ multiplex PCR; TCRdb's version includes in-frame clones alone and lacks a portion of them. The table has 95,000 to 150,000 clones, 80% to 90% seen once. A word on this clone: Its antigen is unknown.

This sequence originates from an adult in good health. The sample in question was peripheral blood, obtained on day 0 of AZD1222 vaccination.

In nucleotides, the CDR3 is TGTGCCAGCAGCTGGACACCGGGACAGGGGGCCGTAGCCTACGAGCAGTACTTC. It codes for CASSWTPGQGAVAYEQYF. V usage is TRBV6-2 or TRBV6-3 and J usage is TRBJ2-7; 12 nucleotides line up with TRBD1. Germline CDR1 MNHEY, CDR2 SVGEGT. This CDR3 has 18 amino acids. Germline trimming cut 6 bases from V and 2 bases from J; bases unmatched to any gene: 14.